This T cell receptor (beta chain) comes out of a study of OX40 agonist ivuxolimab in advanced cancers. Study-wide background: Among those enrolled, mean age was about 60 years (range 23 to 79) and 82.7% were male.

At cycle 4 day 1, cycle 7 day 1, and baseline, blood was sampled. Profiled with immunoSEQ multiplex PCR; TCRdb holds only in-frame clones, not every one. The sample holds roughly 59,000 clones, roughly 88% seen once. Germline V lookup: CDR1 MNHNS, CDR2 SASEGT. V gave up 7 bases and J gave up 6 bases, with 16 bases separating them. The CDR3 consists of 14 residues. The rearrangement links TRBV6-1 to TRBJ2-1, with D maybe TRBD2 (6 bases). This TCR derives from an adult with an advanced solid tumor such as melanoma, head and neck, liver or kidney cancer. Sequenced here: CD4+ or CD8+ T cells sorted from blood, sampled in a trial of the OX40 agonist ivuxolimab. The CDR3 reads CASKAGGAVNEQFF. The CDR3 DNA follows: TGTGCCAGCAAGGCCGGGGGTGCGGTCAATGAGCAGTTCTTC.